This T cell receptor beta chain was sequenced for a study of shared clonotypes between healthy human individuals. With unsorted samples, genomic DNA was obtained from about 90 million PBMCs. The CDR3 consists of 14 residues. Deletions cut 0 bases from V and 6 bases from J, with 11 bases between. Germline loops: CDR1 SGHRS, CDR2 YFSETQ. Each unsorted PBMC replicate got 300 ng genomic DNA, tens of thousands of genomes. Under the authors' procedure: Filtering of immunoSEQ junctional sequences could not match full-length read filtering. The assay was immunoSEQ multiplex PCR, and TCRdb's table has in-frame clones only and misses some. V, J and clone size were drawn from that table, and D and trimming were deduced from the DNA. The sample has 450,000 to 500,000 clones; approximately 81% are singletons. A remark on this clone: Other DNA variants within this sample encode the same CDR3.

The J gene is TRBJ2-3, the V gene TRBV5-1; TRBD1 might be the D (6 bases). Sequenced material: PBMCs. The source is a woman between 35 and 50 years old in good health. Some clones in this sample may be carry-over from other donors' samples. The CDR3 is CASSLVQGADTQYF. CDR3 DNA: TGCGCCAGCAGCTTGGTACAGGGAGCTGATACGCAGTATTTT.